This entry concerns a single T cell receptor (beta chain). Germline-derived CDR1 and CDR2 are SGHTA and FQGTGA. The CDR3 loop spans 17 amino acids. Losses at the gene ends were 3 bases for V and 5 bases for J; bases not matched to a gene: 6. The table came from immunoSEQ multiplex PCR; TCRdb's copy has only in-frame clones and leaves some out. This table has roughly 200,000 clones, approximately 87% appearing once. The data stem from a study of blood T cell repertoires in COVID-19. The chain joins TRBV7-3 to TRBJ2-1; 14 bases match TRBD2. Sequenced input: peripheral blood. This TCR came from a man aged 60 to 69 who had recovered from COVID-19. The CDR3, as DNA: TGTGCCAGCAGCTTCTCCGGGACTAGCGGGGGAGACAATGAGCAGTTCTTC. Amino acid sequence: CASSFSGTSGGDNEQFF.